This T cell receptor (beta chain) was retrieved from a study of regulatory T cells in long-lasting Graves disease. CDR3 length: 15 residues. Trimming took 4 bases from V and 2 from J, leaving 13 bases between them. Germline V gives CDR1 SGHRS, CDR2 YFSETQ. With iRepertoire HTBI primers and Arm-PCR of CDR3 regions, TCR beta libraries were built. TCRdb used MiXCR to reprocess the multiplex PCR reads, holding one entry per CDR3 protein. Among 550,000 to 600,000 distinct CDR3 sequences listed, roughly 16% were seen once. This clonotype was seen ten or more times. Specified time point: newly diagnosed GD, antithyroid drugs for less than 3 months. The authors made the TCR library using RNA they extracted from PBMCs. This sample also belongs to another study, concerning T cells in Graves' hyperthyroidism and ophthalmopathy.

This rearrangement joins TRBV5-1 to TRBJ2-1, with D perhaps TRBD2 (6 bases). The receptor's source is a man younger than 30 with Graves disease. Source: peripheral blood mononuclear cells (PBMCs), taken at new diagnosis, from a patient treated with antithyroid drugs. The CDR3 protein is CASSPTGSTYNEQFF. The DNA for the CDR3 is TGCGCCAGCAGCCCCACCGGGAGTACCTACAATGAGCAGTTCTTC.